A single sample is the source of the 2 T cell receptor beta chains below, sequenced in a study of blood T cell repertoires in COVID-19. The method was immunoSEQ multiplex PCR; TCRdb's version includes in-frame clones alone and lacks a portion of them. The sample contains about 120,000 clones, 82% of which appear only once. The sample comprised peripheral blood. Receptors were obtained from a human donor in a cohort sampled during active COVID-19.

This clone was recorded once. The CDR3 bases are TGTGCCAGCAGCCAAGTGGCTAGCGGGGGACTCTCCTACAATGAGCAGTTCTTC. It is translated as CASSQVASGGLSYNEQFF. The chain joins TRBV3-1 (or the pseudogene TRBV3-2) to TRBJ2-1, with 10 nucleotides matching TRBD2. Trimming at V came to 1 base and at J to 0 bases, leaving 6 bases not matched to a gene. CDR3 size: 18 residues. The V gene's germline CDR1 is LGHDT and CDR2 YNNKEL (reference sequence).

The rearrangement uses TRBV4-3 and TRBJ2-2, with D perhaps matching TRBD1 (5 bases). V was pared by 0 bases and J by 5 bases, with 13 bases between. Germline V lookup: CDR1 LGHNA, CDR2 YSLEER. The CDR3 runs 16 residues. The CDR3 loop reads CASSQDGQGKTGELFF. CDR3 DNA sequence: TGCGCCAGCAGCCAAGATGGCCAGGGAAAAACCGGGGAGCTGTTTTTT.